This passage covers 5 T cell receptor beta chains from one sample sequenced in a study of T cells in Graves' hyperthyroidism and ophthalmopathy. There were TCR beta CDR3 regions amplified from RNA transcripts. HTBI primers were employed in a first-round RT-PCR of the TCR CDR3. Via MiXCR, TCRdb re-called the multiplex PCR reads, giving one row per CDR3 protein. The sample holds 330,000 or so distinct CDR3 sequences; around 19% are singletons and the top ten take approximately 35%. The sequencing sample was made of blood. All receptors come from a man between 50 and 59 years old with Graves' ophthalmopathy.

This clonotype has a count of ten or more. The rearrangement uses TRBV30 and TRBJ2-7; 10 bases align to TRBD1. Looked up from germline, CDR1 is GTSNPN and CDR2 is SVGIG (reference sequence). This CDR3 contains 13 residues. V trimming: 2 bases; J trimming: 6 bases; junction bases outside the gene matches: 4. CDR3 in amino acids: CAWSLTGGGEQYF. CDR3 DNA sequence: TGTGCCTGGAGTTTGACAGGGGGCGGCGAGCAGTACTTC.

This clonotype showed up many times. The rearrangement joins TRBV7-8 to TRBJ2-1; 8 bases align to TRBD2. The germline gives CDR1 SGHVS, CDR2 FQNEAQ. V lost 5 bases to trimming and J lost 9 bases; unmatched junction nucleotides: 18. The CDR3 length is 17 residues. The CDR3 protein is CASSKRTSPATIGEQFF. The CDR3 DNA follows: TGTGCCAGCAGCAAACGGACTAGCCCCGCTACAATCGGTGAGCAGTTCTTC.

This clonotype was recorded a few times. The gene calls are TRBV24-1 and TRBJ2-1; 7 positions agree with TRBD2. The germline V gene has CDR1 KGHDR and CDR2 SFDVKD. The CDR3 has 16 amino acids. The ends lost 4 bases at V and 3 bases at J; junction bases unmatched: 8. Here the CDR3 DNA reads TGTGCCACCAGTGACCCGGGACTATCTAACTACAATGAGCAGTTCTTC. The encoded protein is CATSDPGLSNYNEQFF.

The sample holds many counts of this clonotype. V gene TRBV18 combines with J gene TRBJ2-5, with D perhaps being TRBD1 or TRBD2 (5 bases each). Per germline, CDR1 KGHSH and CDR2 LQKENI. The CDR3 is 12 amino acids. V was clipped by 5 bases and J by 1 base, with 5 bases between them. This chain's CDR3 is CASSGGQETQYF. The CDR3 nucleotides read TGTGCCAGCTCAGGGGGCCAAGAGACCCAGTACTTC. The variable domain in full, completed from reference TRBV18 and TRBJ2-5, reads NAGVMQNPRHLVRRRGQEARLRCSPMKGHSHVYWYRQLPEEGLKFMVYLQKENIIDESGMPKERFSAEFPKEGPSILRIQQVVRGDSAAYFCASSGGQETQYFGPGTRLLVL.

V is TRBV19 and J is TRBJ2-1; no reliable D call. V shed 8 bases and J shed 4 bases, with 6 bases lying between them. Germline V CDR1 and CDR2: LNHDA, SQIVND (reference sequence). This CDR3 is built from 11 residues. CDR3 sequence: CASRYYNEQFF. DNA of the CDR3: TGTGCCAGTCGTTATTACAATGAGCAGTTCTTC.